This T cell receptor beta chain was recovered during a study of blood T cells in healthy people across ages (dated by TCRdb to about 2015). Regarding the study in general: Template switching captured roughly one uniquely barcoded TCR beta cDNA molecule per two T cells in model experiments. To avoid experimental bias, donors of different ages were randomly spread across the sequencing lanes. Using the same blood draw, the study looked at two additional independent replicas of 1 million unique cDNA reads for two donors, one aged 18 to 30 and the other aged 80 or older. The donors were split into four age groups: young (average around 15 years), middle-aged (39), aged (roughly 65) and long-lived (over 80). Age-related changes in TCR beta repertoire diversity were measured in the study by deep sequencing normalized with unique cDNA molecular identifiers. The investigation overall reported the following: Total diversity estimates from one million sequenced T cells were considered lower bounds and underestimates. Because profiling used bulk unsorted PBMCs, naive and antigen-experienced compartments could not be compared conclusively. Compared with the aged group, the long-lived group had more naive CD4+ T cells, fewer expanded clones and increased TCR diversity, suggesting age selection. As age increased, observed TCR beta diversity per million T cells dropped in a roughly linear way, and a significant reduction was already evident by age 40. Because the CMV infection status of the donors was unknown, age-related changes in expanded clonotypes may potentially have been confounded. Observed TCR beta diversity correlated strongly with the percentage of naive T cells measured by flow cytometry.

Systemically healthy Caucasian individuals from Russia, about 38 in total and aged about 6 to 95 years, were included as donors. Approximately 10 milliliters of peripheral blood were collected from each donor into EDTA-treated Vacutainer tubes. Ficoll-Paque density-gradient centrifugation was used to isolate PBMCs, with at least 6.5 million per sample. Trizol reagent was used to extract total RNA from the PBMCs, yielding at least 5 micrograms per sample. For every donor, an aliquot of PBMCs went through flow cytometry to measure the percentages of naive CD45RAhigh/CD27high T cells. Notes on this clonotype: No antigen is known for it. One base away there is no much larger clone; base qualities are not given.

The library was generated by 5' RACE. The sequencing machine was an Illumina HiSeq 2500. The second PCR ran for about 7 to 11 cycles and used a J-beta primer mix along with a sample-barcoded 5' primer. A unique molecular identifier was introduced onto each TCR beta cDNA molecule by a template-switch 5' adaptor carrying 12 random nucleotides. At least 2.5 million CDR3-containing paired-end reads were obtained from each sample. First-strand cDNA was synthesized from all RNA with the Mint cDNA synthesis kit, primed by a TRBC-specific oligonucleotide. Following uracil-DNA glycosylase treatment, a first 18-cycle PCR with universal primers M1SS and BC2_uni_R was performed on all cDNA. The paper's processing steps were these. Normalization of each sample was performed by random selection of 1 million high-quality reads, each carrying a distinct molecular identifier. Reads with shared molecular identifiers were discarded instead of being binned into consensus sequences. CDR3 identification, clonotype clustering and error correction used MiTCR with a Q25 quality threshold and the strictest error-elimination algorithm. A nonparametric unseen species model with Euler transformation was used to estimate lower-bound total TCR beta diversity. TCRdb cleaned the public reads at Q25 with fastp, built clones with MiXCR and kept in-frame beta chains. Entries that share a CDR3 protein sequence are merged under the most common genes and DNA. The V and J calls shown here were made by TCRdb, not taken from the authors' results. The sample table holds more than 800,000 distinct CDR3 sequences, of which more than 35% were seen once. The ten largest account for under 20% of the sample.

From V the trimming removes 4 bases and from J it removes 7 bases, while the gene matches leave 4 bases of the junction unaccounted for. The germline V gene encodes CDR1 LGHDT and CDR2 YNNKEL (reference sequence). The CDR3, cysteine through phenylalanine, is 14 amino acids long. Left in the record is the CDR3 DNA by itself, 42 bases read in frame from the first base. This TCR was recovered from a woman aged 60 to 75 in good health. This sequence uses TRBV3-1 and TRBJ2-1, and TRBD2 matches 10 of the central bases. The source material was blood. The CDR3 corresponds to CASSLSGRWNEQFF. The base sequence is TGTGCCAGCAGCCTTAGCGGGAGGTGGAATGAGCAGTTCTTC.